This TCR beta chain was retrieved from a study of blood T cells in healthy people across ages. Each sample yielded at least 6 million isolated PBMCs. Study observations and caveats: Long-lived and aged donors differed, with more naive CD4+ cells and higher diversity in the long-lived. The study found TCR beta diversity correlated strongly with naive T cell percentage.

The second PCR ran about 6 to 11 cycles with a sample-barcoded 5' primer and J-beta primers. Individual samples furnished no less than 3 million CDR3-containing paired-end reads apiece. TCRdb fed the 5' RACE reads into MiXCR, producing one record per CDR3 protein. Among some 1.5 million distinct CDR3 sequences, roughly 27% were seen once, and the ten largest hold approximately 7.7%. The table lists this clonotype with a few counts. Its antigen is not identified. The CDR3 has 14 amino acids. Trimming pared 2 bases from V and 2 bases from J, leaving 9 bases between. Germline V lookup: CDR1 LNHNV, CDR2 YYDKDF (reference sequence).

The J gene is TRBJ2-5, the V gene TRBV15; tentatively, D is TRBD1 (6 bases). This clonotype was obtained from a young woman in good health. The specimen sequenced was blood. CDR3 bases: TGTGCCACCAGCAGATCGACAGGTCAAGAGACCCAGTACTTC. Its translation: CATSRSTGQETQYF.